This passage covers 24 T cell receptor beta chains from one sample sequenced in a study of control samples from healthy donors and cancer patients. TCRdb's table, derived via immunoSEQ multiplex PCR, lists solely in-frame clones and lacks some. The sample lists roughly 69,000 clones, 83% seen once, with more than 15% in the top ten. Material: blood. These receptors were taken from a man in his 60s in good health.

This clone came up a few times. This sequence joins TRBV28 and TRBJ1-5; TRBD1 is a possible D gene (6 bases). Trimming removed 5 bases at V and 3 bases at J, with 11 bases between. The CDR3 runs to 14 residues. Germline CDR1 MDHEN, CDR2 SYDVKM. CDR3 sequence reads: CASSHRVYNQPQHF. DNA for the CDR3: TGTGCCAGCAGTCACAGGGTCTACAATCAGCCCCAGCATTTT.

The V call is TRBV6-5, the J call TRBJ2-7; D unresolved. The CDR3 has 11 amino acids. The germline V and J ends were trimmed by 7 bases and 4 bases, with 8 bases remaining between them. CDR1 and CDR2 from the germline V gene are MNHEY and SVGAGI. The CDR3 here is CASKTDYEQYF. CDR3 coding DNA: TGTGCCAGCAAAACCGATTACGAGCAGTACTTC.

This rearrangement joins TRBV4-3 to TRBJ2-7; tentatively, D is TRBD2 (5 bases). Germline-derived CDR1 and CDR2 are LGHNA and YSLEER. The CDR3 is made up of 15 amino acids. With 4 bases removed from V and 0 bases from J, the gap between germline ends came to 13 bases. The CDR3 is CASSLTRSGSYEQYF. CDR3 in DNA: TGCGCCAGCAGCCTAACCCGGAGCGGCTCCTACGAGCAGTACTTC.

The genes are TRBV7-3 and TRBJ1-2, with 7 bases matching TRBD1. This CDR3 region has 14 residues. After removal of 3 bases from V and 9 bases from J, the junction contained 10 bases not matched to a gene. Germline values: CDR1 SGHTA, CDR2 FQGTGA. The CDR3 is CASSLEGKGASYTF. The CDR3 DNA is TGTGCCAGCAGCTTGGAGGGAAAGGGGGCGAGCTACACCTTC.

V and J are TRBV6-5 and TRBJ2-7, with 9 bases identical to TRBD1. The ends lost 6 bases at V and 1 base at J; junction bases unmatched: 4. Germline V gene lookup returns CDR1 MNHEY and CDR2 SVGAGI. This CDR3 is built from 14 residues. CDR3 bases: TGTGCCAGCAGCTCCGGGACAGGGTCCTACGAGCAGTACTTC. This gives the protein CASSSGTGSYEQYF.

The chain carries TRBV7-8 and TRBJ1-5; 7 positions agree with TRBD1. Looked up from germline, CDR1 is SGHVS and CDR2 is FQNEAQ. The junction had 13 bases not matched to a gene; V was cut back by 1 base and J by 4 bases. CDR3 length: 18 residues. The CDR3 nucleotides are TGTGCCAGCAGCTTAGGGGTTTGGGGGCGGGACAGTAATCAGCCCCAGCATTTT. Its protein is CASSLGVWGRDSNQPQHF. Drawing the rest from reference TRBV7-8 and TRBJ1-5, the complete variable domain is GAGVSQSPRYKVAKRGQDVALRCDPISGHVSLFWYQQALGQGPEFLTYFQNEAQLDKSGLPSDRFFAERPEGSVSTLKIQRTQQEDSAVYLCASSLGVWGRDSNQPQHFGDGTRLSIL.

This rearrangement joins TRBV4-1 to TRBJ2-1; 10 nucleotides match TRBD2. The ends lost 4 bases at V and 4 bases at J; junction bases unmatched: 4. The V gene's germline CDR1 is MGHRA and CDR2 YSYEKL. The CDR3 is 15 residues long. CDR3 amino acids: CASSPGLAEYNEQFF. In DNA, the CDR3 is TGCGCCAGCAGCCCTGGACTAGCGGAGTACAATGAGCAGTTCTTC.

V usage is TRBV28 and J usage is TRBJ1-1; D uncertain. The CDR3 contains 12 residues. Germline assignment: CDR1 MDHEN and CDR2 SYDVKM. V shed 2 bases and J shed 1 base, with 2 bases lying between them. The CDR3: CASSLKNTEAFF. For the CDR3, the DNA is TGTGCCAGCAGTTTAAAGAACACTGAAGCTTTCTTT.

The CDR3 DNA sequence: TGCGCCAGCAGCCGGCTCGGGACTAGCGGTAGCACAGATACGCAGTATTTT. Amino acids: CASSRLGTSGSTDTQYF. This rearrangement joins TRBV4-1 to TRBJ2-3; 11 nucleotides match TRBD2. Looked up from germline, CDR1 is MGHRA and CDR2 is YSYEKL. V lost 4 bases to trimming and J lost 0 bases; unmatched junction nucleotides: 6. This CDR3 has 17 amino acids.

Turning to this clone: Other DNA sequences in the same sample also yield this CDR3. The rearrangement links TRBV6-5 to TRBJ2-7; 10 bases agree with TRBD2. The CDR3 covers 13 residues. V dropped 5 bases and J dropped 6; count of bases not matched to a gene: 4. CDR1 is MNHEY, CDR2 SVGAGI, per germline. The CDR3 nucleotides read TGTGCCAGCAGTCCAGCGGGAGGGGGCGAGCAGTACTTC. Protein sequence: CASSPAGGGEQYF.

The chain combines TRBV28 with TRBJ2-1, with D hard to call. CDR1 is MDHEN, CDR2 SYDVKM, per germline. Trimming took 4 bases from V and 5 from J, leaving 15 bases between them. CDR3 length: 15 residues. CDR3 DNA sequence: TGTGCCAGCAGTTCGGCGAAATCCCTTAACAATGAGCAGTTCTTC. Protein sequence: CASSSAKSLNNEQFF.

This clone showed up just a few times. The rearrangement joins TRBV27 to TRBJ2-7, with a possible D match to TRBD1 (6 bases). There are 14 residues in the CDR3. Per germline, CDR1 MNHEY and CDR2 SMNVEV (reference sequence). The V end was cut by 7 bases, the J end by 0 bases, with 13 bases between. The CDR3: CASKSGTNSYEQYF. The CDR3 DNA follows: TGTGCCAGCAAATCCGGGACAAACTCCTACGAGCAGTACTTC.

This rearrangement joins TRBV11-2 to TRBJ2-2; possible D gene TRBD1, 5 bases. This CDR3 is built from 14 residues. With 5 bases removed from V and 6 bases from J, the gap between germline ends came to 13 bases. Germline V gene lookup returns CDR1 SGHAT and CDR2 FQNNGV. The CDR3 region has the DNA TGTGCCAGCAGCCCCAGACAGTCCTCCGGGGAGCTGTTTTTT. Translation: CASSPRQSSGELFF.

V usage is TRBV6-4 and J usage is TRBJ2-1; the D gene is possibly TRBD1 (6 bases). V was clipped by 6 bases and J by 10 bases, with 16 bases between them. The CDR3 spans 13 residues. Per germline, CDR1 MRHNA and CDR2 SNTAGT. Here the CDR3 reads CASSQGWAGEQFF. As DNA, the CDR3 is TGTGCCAGCAGCCAGGGGTGGGCCGGGGAGCAGTTCTTC.

J is TRBJ2-5 and V is TRBV4-2; D might be TRBD1 or TRBD2, each matching 5 bases. V lost 4 bases and J 4 bases, leaving 13 bases between the germline ends. Germline V gene sequence: CDR1 LGHNA, CDR2 YNFKEQ. The CDR3 extends over 14 amino acids. The CDR3 DNA reads as TGTGCCAGCAGCCCGTTGGATGGGGGAGAGACCCAGTACTTC. This codes for CASSPLDGGETQYF.

This CDR3 is CASSQTLFYEQYF. In nucleotides, the CDR3 is TGTGCCAGCAGCCAAACGCTTTTCTACGAGCAGTACTTC. The genes are TRBV3-1 (or the pseudogene TRBV3-2) and TRBJ2-7; no reliable D call. Trimming removed 2 bases at V and 3 bases at J, with 8 bases between. This CDR3 is built from 13 residues. Per the germline V gene, CDR1 is LGHDT and CDR2 is YNNKEL (reference sequence).

This chain uses TRBV7-3 with TRBJ1-1; the D is unclear. The V gene's germline CDR1 is SGHTA and CDR2 FQGTGA. The CDR3 has 13 amino acids. V lost 1 base to trimming and J lost 5 bases, with 8 bases between them. DNA for the CDR3: TGTGCCAGCAGCTTAAGCGGCCTGACTGAAGCTTTCTTT. Protein product: CASSLSGLTEAFF.

The rearrangement joins TRBV5-1 to TRBJ2-1, with no clear D. The ends were cut back, 0 bases at V and 4 bases at J, with 11 bases in the middle. The germline gives CDR1 SGHRS, CDR2 YFSETQ. This CDR3 has 15 amino acids. In DNA, the CDR3 is TGCGCCAGCAGCTTGGTTAGCACTGGGTACAATGAGCAGTTCTTC. Translating it yields CASSLVSTGYNEQFF.

This clone was recorded once. This chain uses TRBV11-2 with TRBJ2-7; TRBD2 matches 8 bases. Germline V gene data show CDR1 as SGHAT and CDR2 as FQNNGV. V trimming: 0 bases; J trimming: 4 bases; junction bases outside the gene matches: 8. This CDR3 contains 16 residues. CDR3 in amino acids: CASSLEAASGSYEQYF. In nucleotides, the CDR3 is TGTGCCAGCAGCTTAGAGGCGGCTAGCGGGTCATACGAGCAGTACTTC.

V gene TRBV3-1 (or the pseudogene TRBV3-2) combines with J gene TRBJ2-7; the match to TRBD1 covers 7 bases. The CDR3 is 15 residues long. V lost 4 bases and J lost 0; bases outside the gene matches: 6. CDR1 and CDR2 (germline): LGHDT, YNNKEL (reference sequence). The CDR3: CASSPGQSPSYEQYF. CDR3 DNA: TGTGCCAGCAGCCCGGGACAGAGCCCCTCCTACGAGCAGTACTTC.

In this sample, this clone turned up a few times. V and J are TRBV18 and TRBJ2-3; D gene ambiguous. This CDR3 is built from 16 residues. V was cut by 1 base and J by 0 bases, with 11 bases left in between. The V gene's germline CDR1 is KGHSH and CDR2 LQKENI. The CDR3 spells CASSPLEASSTDTQYF. The CDR3 bases are TGTGCCAGCTCACCACTCGAGGCGTCTAGCACAGATACGCAGTATTTT.

The V call is TRBV7-9, the J call TRBJ1-2; 12 bases map to TRBD1. V gave up 5 bases and J gave up 3 bases; unmatched junction bases: 7. The CDR3 extends over 16 amino acids. Germline V CDR1 and CDR2: SEHNR, FQNEAQ (reference sequence). CDR3 loop: CASSPRDRGQDYGYTF. The CDR3 nucleotides are TGTGCCAGCAGCCCAAGGGACAGGGGGCAAGACTATGGCTACACCTTC.

The chain uses TRBV2 and TRBJ2-1, with TRBD2 identical over 7 bases. V gave up 6 bases and J gave up 4 bases; unmatched junction bases: 9. Looked up from germline, CDR1 is SNHLY and CDR2 is FYNNEI. This CDR3 has 15 residues. CDR3 nucleotide sequence: TGTGCCAGCAGGGGCGAGACTAGCCCGTACAATGAGCAGTTCTTC. Encoded protein: CASRGETSPYNEQFF. The variable domain in full, with the rest retrieved from reference TRBV2 and TRBJ2-1, is EPEVTQTPSHQVTQMGQEVILRCVPISNHLYFYWYRQILGQKVEFLVSFYNNEISEKSEIFDDQFSVERPDGSNFTLKIRSTKLEDSAMYFCASRGETSPYNEQFFGPGTRLTVL.

This clone was counted a single time. V gene TRBV6-2 or TRBV6-3 combines with J gene TRBJ2-7; D call uncertain. Germline V CDR1 and CDR2: MNHEY, SVGEGT. The CDR3 is 12 residues long. Trimming shortened V by 6 bases and J by 7 bases, and 13 bases separated the two germline ends. The CDR3, as DNA: TGTGCCAGCAGCCTCGGCCCTGGGGAGCAGTACTTC. Translating it yields CASSLGPGEQYF.